This T cell receptor beta chain was retrieved from a study of T cell repertoires in cytomegalovirus infection. TCRdb re-called the reads with MiXCR, one entry per CDR3 protein. The sample has 250,000 to 300,000 distinct CDR3 sequences, about 20% seen once. Germline V gives CDR1 SGHVS, CDR2 FNYEAQ. With V trimmed by 5 bases and J by 8 bases, 10 bases remained unmatched. CDR3 length: 15 residues. This clonotype appeared many times. Its antigen is still unknown. Overall study results and limits: Adding up the frequency of public TCR beta families identified people who carried CMV plus the relevant HLA.

The receptor comes from a human donor in good health (CMV status not recorded). Some clones in this sample may be carry-over from other donors' samples. The chain recombines TRBV7-6 with TRBJ1-2; TRBD1 aligns across 11 bases. The sequencing here drew on cultured PBMCs, taken from culture after CMV antigen stimulation. The CDR3 coding sequence is TGTGCCAGCAGCCCCGGACAGGGGGCGATCCAGGGCTACACCTTC. Its protein is CASSPGQGAIQGYTF.